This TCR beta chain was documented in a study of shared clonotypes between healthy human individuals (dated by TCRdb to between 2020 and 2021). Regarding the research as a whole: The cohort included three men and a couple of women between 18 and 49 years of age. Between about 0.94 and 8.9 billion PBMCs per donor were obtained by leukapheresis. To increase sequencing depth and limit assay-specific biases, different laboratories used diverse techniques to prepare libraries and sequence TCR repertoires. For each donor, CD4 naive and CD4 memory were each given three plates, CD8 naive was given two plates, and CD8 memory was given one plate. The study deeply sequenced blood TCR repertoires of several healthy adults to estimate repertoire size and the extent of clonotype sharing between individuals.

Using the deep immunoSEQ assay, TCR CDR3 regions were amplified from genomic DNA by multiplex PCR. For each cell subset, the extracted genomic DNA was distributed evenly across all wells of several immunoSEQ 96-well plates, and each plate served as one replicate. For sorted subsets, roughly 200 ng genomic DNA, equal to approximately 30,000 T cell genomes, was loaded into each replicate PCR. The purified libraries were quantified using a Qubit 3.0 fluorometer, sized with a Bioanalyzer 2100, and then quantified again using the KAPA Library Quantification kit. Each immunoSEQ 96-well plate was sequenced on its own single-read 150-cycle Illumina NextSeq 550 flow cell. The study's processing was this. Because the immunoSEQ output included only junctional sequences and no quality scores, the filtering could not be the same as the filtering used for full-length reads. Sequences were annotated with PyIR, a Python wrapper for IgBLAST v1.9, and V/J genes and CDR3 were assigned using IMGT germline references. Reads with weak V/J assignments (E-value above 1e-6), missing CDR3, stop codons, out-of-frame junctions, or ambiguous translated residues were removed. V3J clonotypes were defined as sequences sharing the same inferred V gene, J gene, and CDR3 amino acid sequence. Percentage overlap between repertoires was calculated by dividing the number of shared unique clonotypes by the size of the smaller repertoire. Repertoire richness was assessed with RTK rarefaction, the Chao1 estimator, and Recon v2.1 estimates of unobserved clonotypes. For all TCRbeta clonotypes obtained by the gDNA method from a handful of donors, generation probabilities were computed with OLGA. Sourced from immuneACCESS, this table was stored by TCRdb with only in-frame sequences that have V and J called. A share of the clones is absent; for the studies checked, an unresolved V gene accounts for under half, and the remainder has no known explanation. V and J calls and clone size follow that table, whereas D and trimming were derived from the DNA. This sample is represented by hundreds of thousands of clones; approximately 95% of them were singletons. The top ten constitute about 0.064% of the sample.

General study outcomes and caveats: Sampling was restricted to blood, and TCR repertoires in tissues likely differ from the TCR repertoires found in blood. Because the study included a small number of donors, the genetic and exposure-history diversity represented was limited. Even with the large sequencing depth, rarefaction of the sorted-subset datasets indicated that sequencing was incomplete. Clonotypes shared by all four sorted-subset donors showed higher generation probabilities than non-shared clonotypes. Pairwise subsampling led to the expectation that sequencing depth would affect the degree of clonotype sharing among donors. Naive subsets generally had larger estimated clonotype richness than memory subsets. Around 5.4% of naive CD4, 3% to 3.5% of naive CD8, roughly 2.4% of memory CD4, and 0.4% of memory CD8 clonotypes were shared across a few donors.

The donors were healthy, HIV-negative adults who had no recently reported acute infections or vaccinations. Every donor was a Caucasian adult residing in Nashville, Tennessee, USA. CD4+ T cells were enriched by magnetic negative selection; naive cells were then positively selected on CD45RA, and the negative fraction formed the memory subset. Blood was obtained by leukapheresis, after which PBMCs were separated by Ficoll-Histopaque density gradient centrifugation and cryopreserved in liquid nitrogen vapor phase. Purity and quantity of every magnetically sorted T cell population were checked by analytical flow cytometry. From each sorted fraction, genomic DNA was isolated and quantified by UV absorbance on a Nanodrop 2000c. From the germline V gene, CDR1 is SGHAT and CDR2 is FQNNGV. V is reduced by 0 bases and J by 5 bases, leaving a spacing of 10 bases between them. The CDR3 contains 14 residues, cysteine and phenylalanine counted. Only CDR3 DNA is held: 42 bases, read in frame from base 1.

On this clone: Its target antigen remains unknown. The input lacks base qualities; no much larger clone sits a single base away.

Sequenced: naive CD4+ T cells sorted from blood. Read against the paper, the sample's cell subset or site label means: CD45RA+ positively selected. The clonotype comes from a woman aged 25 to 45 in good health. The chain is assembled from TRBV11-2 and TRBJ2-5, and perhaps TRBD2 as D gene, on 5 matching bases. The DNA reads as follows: TGTGCCAGCAGCTTAGACCGGACTCAGGAGACCCAGTACTTC. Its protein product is CASSLDRTQETQYF. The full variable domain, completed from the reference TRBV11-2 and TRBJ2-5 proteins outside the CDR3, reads EAGVAQSPRYKIIEKRQSVAFWCNPISGHATLYWYQQILGQGPKLLIQFQNNGVVDDSQLPKDRFSAERLKGVDSTLKIQPAKLEDSAVYLCASSLDRTQETQYFGPGTRLLVL.